Given below is one T cell receptor beta chain in context. The sample comes from a study of blood T cells in healthy people across ages. A second about 6 to 12 cycle PCR used barcoded and J-beta primers. TCRdb reprocessed the 5' RACE reads via MiXCR and lists one record per CDR3 protein. Of hundreds of thousands of distinct CDR3 sequences in the sample, roughly 48% were seen once. The CDR3 extends over 12 amino acids. Germline CDR1 is DFQATT and CDR2 is SNEGSKA (reference sequence). The V gene lost 8 bases and the J gene lost 7 bases, with 15 bases spanning the gap. The sequencing input was blood. The chain couples TRBV20-1 to TRBJ2-1; weak D call: TRBD2 (6 bases). This sequence was found in a man older than 75 in good health. CDR3: CSPLFGGNEQFF. CDR3 DNA sequence: TGCAGTCCACTCTTCGGGGGAAATGAGCAGTTCTTC.